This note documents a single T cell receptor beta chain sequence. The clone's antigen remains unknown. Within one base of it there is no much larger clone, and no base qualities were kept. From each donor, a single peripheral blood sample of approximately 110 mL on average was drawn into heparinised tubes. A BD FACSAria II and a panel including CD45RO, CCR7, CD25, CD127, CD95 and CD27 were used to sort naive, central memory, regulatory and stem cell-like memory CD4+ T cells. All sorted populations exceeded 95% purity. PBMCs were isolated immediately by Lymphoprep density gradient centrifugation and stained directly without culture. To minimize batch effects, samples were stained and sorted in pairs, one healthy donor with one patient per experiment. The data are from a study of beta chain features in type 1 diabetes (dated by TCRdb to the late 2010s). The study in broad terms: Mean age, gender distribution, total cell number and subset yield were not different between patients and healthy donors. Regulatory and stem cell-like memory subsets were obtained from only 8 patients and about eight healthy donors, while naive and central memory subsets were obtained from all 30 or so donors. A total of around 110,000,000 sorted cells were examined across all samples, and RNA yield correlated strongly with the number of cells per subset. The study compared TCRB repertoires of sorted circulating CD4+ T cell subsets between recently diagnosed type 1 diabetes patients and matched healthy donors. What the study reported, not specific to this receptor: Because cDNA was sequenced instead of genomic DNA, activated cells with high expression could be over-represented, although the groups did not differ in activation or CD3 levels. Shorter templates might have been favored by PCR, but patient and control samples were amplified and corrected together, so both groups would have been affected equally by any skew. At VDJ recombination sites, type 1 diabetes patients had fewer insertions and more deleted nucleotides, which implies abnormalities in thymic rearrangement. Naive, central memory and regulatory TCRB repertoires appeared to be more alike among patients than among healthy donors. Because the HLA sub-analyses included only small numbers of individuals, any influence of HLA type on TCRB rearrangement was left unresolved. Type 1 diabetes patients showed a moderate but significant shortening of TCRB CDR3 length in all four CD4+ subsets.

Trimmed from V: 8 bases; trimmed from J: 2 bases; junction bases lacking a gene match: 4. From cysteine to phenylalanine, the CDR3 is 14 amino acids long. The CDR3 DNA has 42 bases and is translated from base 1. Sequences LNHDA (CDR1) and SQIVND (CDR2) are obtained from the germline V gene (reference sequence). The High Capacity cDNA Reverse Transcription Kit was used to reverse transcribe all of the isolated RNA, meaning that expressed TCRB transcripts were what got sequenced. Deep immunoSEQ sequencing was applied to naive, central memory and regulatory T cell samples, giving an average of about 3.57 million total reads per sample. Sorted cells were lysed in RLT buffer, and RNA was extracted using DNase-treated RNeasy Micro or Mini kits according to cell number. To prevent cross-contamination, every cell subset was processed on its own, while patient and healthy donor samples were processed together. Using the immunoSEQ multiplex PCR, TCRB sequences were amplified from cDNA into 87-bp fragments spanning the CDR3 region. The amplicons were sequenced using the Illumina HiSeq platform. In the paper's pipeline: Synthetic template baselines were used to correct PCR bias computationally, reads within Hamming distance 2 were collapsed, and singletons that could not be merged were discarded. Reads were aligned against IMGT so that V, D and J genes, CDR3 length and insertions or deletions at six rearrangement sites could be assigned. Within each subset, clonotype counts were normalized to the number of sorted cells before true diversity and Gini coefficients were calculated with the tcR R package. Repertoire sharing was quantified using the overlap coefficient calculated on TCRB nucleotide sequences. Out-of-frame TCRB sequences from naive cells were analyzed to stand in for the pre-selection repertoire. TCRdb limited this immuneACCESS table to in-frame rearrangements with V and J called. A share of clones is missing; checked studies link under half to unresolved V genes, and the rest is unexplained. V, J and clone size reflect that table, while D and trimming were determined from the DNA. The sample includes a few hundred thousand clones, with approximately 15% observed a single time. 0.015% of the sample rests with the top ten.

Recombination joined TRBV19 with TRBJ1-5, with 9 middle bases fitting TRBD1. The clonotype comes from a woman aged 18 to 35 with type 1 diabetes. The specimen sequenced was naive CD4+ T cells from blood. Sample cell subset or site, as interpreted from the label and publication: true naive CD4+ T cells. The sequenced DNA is TGTGCCAGTTCGGACAGGGGAGGCAATCAGCCCCAGCATTTT. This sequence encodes CASSDRGGNQPQHF.